The text below deals with one T cell receptor (beta chain). Which antigen it targets is not known. No base quality information exists; no much larger clone differs at one position. The data originate from a study of identical twins (dated by TCRdb to the mid-2010s). Background for the entire study: The study deep-sequenced TCR alpha and beta repertoires from monozygotic twins, unrelated adults of various ages and cord blood to test whether fetal clonotypes persist. Replicate twin experiments were performed at different times using different library preparation protocols to rule out contamination. Points the paper makes about the study in general: Because the same donors could not be followed over many years, conclusions were based on cross-sectional statistical analysis. Zero-insertion analyses could be partly confounded by invariant T cells such as MAIT and iNKT, although diverse VJ usage argued against such confounding for most clonotypes. In beta out-of-frame sequences, excess twin sharing was weaker, because having fewer shared sequences lowered the signal-to-noise ratio. Out-of-frame TCR alpha sequences shared between twins showed an excess of low generation-probability sequences compared with coincidental sharing between unrelated individuals. Recombination models systematically underestimated out-of-frame TCR alpha sharing in monozygotic twins but agreed with sharing between unrelated individuals. Abundant cord blood beta clonotypes had fewer insertions, young adult naive repertoires showed a similar but weaker trend, and memory repertoires showed no such trend.

The library was obtained by 5' RACE. The sample was run on an Illumina HiSeq 2000. A universal primer binding site was added through template switching, and the final cDNA carried a unique molecular identifier so that TCR cDNA molecules could be counted accurately. Specific primers in the conserved constant-segment region were used to synthesize first-strand cDNA for TCR alpha and beta chains. Each cDNA library was double barcoded, with a SMART-Mk sample barcode plus Illumina barcodes, to control for contamination. TruSeq adapter sequences along with Illumina sample barcodes were introduced in two successive PCR steps. The Illumina HiSeq platform was used with custom primers to sequence TCR alpha and beta cDNA libraries. The authors' pipeline ran thus. MiGEC processed the raw reads to extract unique molecular identifiers, while MiXCR was used to determine the CDR3 positions. Recombination models were inferred per individual with the repgenHMM and IGoR tools using an EM algorithm. Shared clonotype analysis was performed with the tcR package in R, normalizing sharing by the product of cloneset sizes. To study raw recombination free of thymic and clonal selection effects, out-of-frame nonproductive sequences were analyzed. Using fastp trimming at Q25 and MiXCR clonotype assembly, TCRdb reanalyzed the public sequencing data and kept in-frame beta chains. Every CDR3 protein is listed once, alongside the most common genes and DNA of its rows. The V and J calls reflect TCRdb's pipeline rather than the authors' work. This sample has 450,000 to 500,000 distinct CDR3 sequences in its table, and approximately 15% of those were observed once. The biggest ten clones account for 0.98% of the sample.

The cysteine opens and the phenylalanine closes a CDR3 of 16 amino acids. CDR3 DNA is the only sequence kept; it has 48 bases, read in frame from the first base. V is clipped by 2 bases and J by 1 base, and the sequence between their germline boundaries is 15 bases long. The germline V gene supplies CDR1 MNHEY and CDR2 SVGEGT. Every donor in the study was a healthy Caucasian. The twin cohort consisted of three pairs of female monozygotic twins, all aged roughly 18 to 29 years. Positive isolation kits from Invitrogen were used to isolate CD4+ and CD8+ T cell populations. The data also belong to a second study, concerning yellow fever vaccine responses in identical twins. That second publication adds: The T cell response to vaccination in identical twins was reported by the authors to appear partly convergent and partly personalized. Focusing on identical twins, the study followed the T cell clones that responded to the vaccine, and did so with precision.

Rearrangement joined TRBV6-2 or TRBV6-3 to TRBJ2-7; tentative D gene TRBD1, with 6 bases matching. The source is a woman aged 18-29 years in good health. Specimen: CD4+ T cells sorted from blood. The nucleotide sequence reads TGTGCCAGCAGTTACCTCCGGACAGATCAATCCTACGAGCAGTACTTC. Its protein is CASSYLRTDQSYEQYF.